The T cell receptor (beta chain) described here comes from a study of CD4+ T cells in melanoma. V was pared by 4 bases and J by 1 base, with 12 bases between. The CDR3 runs to 15 residues. Germline-derived CDR1 and CDR2 are SEHNR and FQNEAQ (reference sequence). This clone was observed a handful of times. The antigen is unknown. Only in-frame clones appear in the TCRdb table, and some are missing; sequencing was by immunoSEQ multiplex PCR. Among several thousand clones listed, approximately 64% were seen once. Study outcomes and limitations: Neoantigen-specific CD4+ T cells in melanoma reportedly had diverse differentiation states.

This chain connects TRBV7-9 to TRBJ2-3, with D tentatively TRBD1 (6 bases). The TCR originated in a human donor with melanoma. Material: cells from a culture (not recorded whether cultured in vitro). The CDR3 here is CASSWGRQGTDTQYF. CDR3 in DNA: TGTGCCAGCAGCTGGGGTAGACAGGGCACAGATACGCAGTATTTT.